Described below is a single TCR beta chain sequence and its context. The sample is drawn from a study of T-cell memory formation after mild COVID-19. The CDR3 has 15 amino acids. V trimming: 6 bases; J trimming: 3 bases; junction bases outside the gene matches: 7. From germline, CDR1 is SQVTM and CDR2 ANQGSEA. TCRdb itself ran the 5' RACE reads through MiXCR, one entry per CDR3 protein. The sample lists more than 400,000 distinct CDR3 sequences, roughly 18% occurring once. The genes are TRBV29-1 and TRBJ2-1, with 11 positions matching TRBD2. The sample comprised PBMCs or a T cell subset sorted from them (not recorded which). The source is an adult woman who had mild COVID-19 (a few samples of this study predate the infection). Cell type and time point are not known. The CDR3 reads CSVELAGDRYNEQFF. DNA for the CDR3: TGCAGCGTCGAACTAGCGGGAGATCGCTACAATGAGCAGTTCTTC.